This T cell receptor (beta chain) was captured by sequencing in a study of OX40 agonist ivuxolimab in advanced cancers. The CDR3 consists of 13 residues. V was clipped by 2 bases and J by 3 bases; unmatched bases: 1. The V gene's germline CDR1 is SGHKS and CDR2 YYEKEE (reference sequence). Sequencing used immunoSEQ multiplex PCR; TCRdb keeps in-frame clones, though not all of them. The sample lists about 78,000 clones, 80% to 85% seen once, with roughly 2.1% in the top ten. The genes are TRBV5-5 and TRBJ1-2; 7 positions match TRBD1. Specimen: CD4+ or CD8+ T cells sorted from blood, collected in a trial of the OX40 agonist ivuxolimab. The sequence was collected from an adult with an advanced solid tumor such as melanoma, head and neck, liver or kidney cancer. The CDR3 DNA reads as TGTGCCAGCAGCTTTACAGGGGACTATGGCTACACCTTC. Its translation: CASSFTGDYGYTF.